This entry lists 19 T cell receptor beta chains sequenced from one sample in a study of HIV-infected patients and healthy controls. Antiretroviral therapy had run roughly three months, about 14 weeks, before follow-up blood collection. Whole blood was used without fractionation, so all unsorted peripheral T cells were included. Reverse transcription used approximately 500 ng RNA and constant-region primers for alpha and beta. Using multiplexing indices, alpha and beta chain libraries were generated apart by chain-specific third strand synthesis. TCRdb passed the 5' RACE reads through MiXCR, listing each CDR3 protein once. The profile shows over 8,000 distinct CDR3 sequences, approximately 6% of them singletons. The input for sequencing was blood, taken during antiretroviral therapy. The receptors originated from an adult with HIV infection. The donor label of this sample is uncertain.

This clonotype was picked up many times. The chain uses TRBV7-9 and TRBJ1-1; D is unresolved. The V and J ends lost 5 bases and 4 bases respectively, with 8 bases between them. Per the germline V gene, CDR1 is SEHNR and CDR2 is FQNEAQ (reference sequence). The CDR3 contains 12 residues. The CDR3 DNA is TGTGCCAGCAGCCCCGTACGCACTGAAGCTTTCTTT. Translated: CASSPVRTEAFF.

The table lists this clonotype with many counts. The chain has TRBV25-1 and TRBJ2-5, with 11 bases matching TRBD1. The CDR3 is 15 residues long. Per germline, CDR1 MGHDK and CDR2 SYGVNS. Trimming at V came to 4 bases and at J to 4 bases, leaving 5 bases not matched to a gene. The CDR3 coding sequence is TGTGCCAGCAGTGTCGAGGGACAGGGGGGAGAGACCCAGTACTTC. Translated: CASSVEGQGGETQYF.

This clonotype was detected many times. The CDR3 region is CSVEDSQGFGEQYF. The CDR3 nucleotides are TGCAGCGTTGAAGATTCACAGGGGTTCGGGGAGCAGTACTTC. The V call is TRBV29-1, the J call TRBJ2-7; 7 bases are a match to TRBD1. Germline V gives CDR1 SQVTM, CDR2 ANQGSEA. The CDR3 extends over 14 amino acids. Unmatched junction bases numbered 9, after V lost 0 bases and J lost 7 bases.

This clonotype was seen once. The chain combines TRBV27 with TRBJ1-6; D gene uncertain. Trimming took 5 bases from V and 4 from J, leaving 6 bases between them. Per germline, CDR1 MNHEY and CDR2 SMNVEV (reference sequence). This CDR3 region has 13 residues. The CDR3 nucleotides read TGTGCCAGCAGTAGTGGGTATAATTCACCCCTCCACTTT. Amino acids: CASSSGYNSPLHF.

This clonotype has at least ten counts. DNA for the CDR3: TGTGCCGGGGCGGCGGGAGGCGCAACAGATACGCAGTATTTT. Its protein is CAGAAGGATDTQYF. The chain has TRBV5-4 and TRBJ2-3, with 8 bases aligning to TRBD2. The V gene's germline CDR1 is SGHNT and CDR2 YYREEE (reference sequence). The V and J ends lost 10 bases and 3 bases, in that order; junction bases with no gene match: 10. This CDR3 is built from 14 residues.

Relative to its sample, this clonotype is medium-sized. The V and J genes are TRBV4-2 and TRBJ2-5; the D gene is possibly TRBD2 (7 bases). V was clipped by 1 base and J by 4 bases, with 13 bases between them. Germline V gene sequence: CDR1 LGHNA, CDR2 YNFKEQ. There are 15 residues in the CDR3. The CDR3 DNA is TGTGCCAGCAGCCAAGCCATGGGGGGGCCAGAGACCCAGTACTTC. Translation: CASSQAMGGPETQYF.

This clonotype is judged medium-sized. J is TRBJ2-5 and V is TRBV3-1; D assignment may be TRBD1 or TRBD2 (5 bases each). The germline gives CDR1 LGHDT, CDR2 YNNKEL (reference sequence). Trimming stripped 9 bases from V and 5 bases from J, with 13 bases between. The CDR3 loop spans 12 amino acids. CDR3 DNA sequence: TGTGCCAGTCAGAGGGGCGGTGAGACCCAGTACTTC. Residues: CASQRGGETQYF.

This clonotype is labeled as medium-sized. V is TRBV7-9 and J is TRBJ1-1; D remains ambiguous. From germline, CDR1 is SEHNR and CDR2 FQNEAQ (reference sequence). The CDR3 sequence is 13 residues long. Trimming shortened V by 1 base and J by 3 bases, and 6 bases separated the two germline ends. In DNA, the CDR3 is TGTGCCAGCAGCTTAGATCCCTACACTGAAGCTTTCTTT. Its translation: CASSLDPYTEAFF.

The chain couples TRBV18 to TRBJ2-7; TRBD1 might be the D (6 bases). V shed 6 bases and J shed 6 bases, with 12 bases lying between them. The germline V gene has CDR1 KGHSH and CDR2 LQKENI. The CDR3 extends over 12 amino acids. The DNA for the CDR3 is TGTGCCAGCTCGCCGGACAGACGCGAGCAGTACTTC. Protein: CASSPDRREQYF.

This clonotype showed up many times. The chain joins TRBV6-2 or TRBV6-3 to TRBJ2-1, with D possibly being TRBD2 (6 bases). Trimming removed 2 bases at V and 4 bases at J, with 27 bases between. This CDR3 has 20 residues. The V gene's germline CDR1 is MNHEY and CDR2 SVGEGT. The CDR3 loop is CASSYPIPGGESPGYNEQFF. The CDR3 bases are TGTGCCAGCAGTTACCCTATACCTGGCGGGGAATCCCCGGGGTACAATGAGCAGTTCTTC.

This clonotype has at least ten counts. The rearrangement links TRBV20-1 to TRBJ2-7; 10 bases fit TRBD1. The germline gives CDR1 DFQATT, CDR2 SNEGSKA (reference sequence). The CDR3 is 15 amino acids. V lost 3 bases and J lost 3; bases outside the gene matches: 8. CDR3 bases: TGCAGTGCTAGTATACCGGGACAGGGGTTCTACGAGCAGTACTTC. Amino acids: CSASIPGQGFYEQYF.

This clonotype was recorded at least ten times. This sequence joins TRBV7-9 and TRBJ2-3; D unclear. Germline-derived CDR1 and CDR2 are SEHNR and FQNEAQ (reference sequence). CDR3 length: 15 residues. Trimming stripped 2 bases from V and 2 bases from J, with 11 bases between. CDR3 sequence reads: CASSLRLDHTDTQYF. Here the CDR3 DNA reads TGTGCCAGCAGCTTAAGGCTAGATCACACAGATACGCAGTATTTT.

In its sample, this clonotype was seen many times. The rearrangement joins TRBV20-1 to TRBJ2-3; D gene ambiguous. V lost 2 bases, J lost 0 bases, and 9 bases lay in between. Germline CDR1 DFQATT, CDR2 SNEGSKA (reference sequence). The CDR3 contains 14 residues. The CDR3 DNA reads TGCAGTGCTAGAAAGAACCCTAGCACAGATACGCAGTATTTT. It encodes CSARKNPSTDTQYF.

This clonotype was detected many times. The CDR3 spells CASSLGQFNEQFF. In DNA form, the CDR3 reads TGTGCCAGCAGCTTAGGACAGTTTAATGAGCAGTTCTTC. The gene calls are TRBV11-2 and TRBJ2-1, with D tentatively TRBD1 (5 bases). Germline V gives CDR1 SGHAT, CDR2 FQNNGV. Trimming pared 1 base from V and 7 bases from J, leaving 8 bases between. The CDR3 is 13 amino acids.

The rearrangement links TRBV7-9 to TRBJ2-4; D is uncertain. The CDR3 has 14 amino acids. CDR1 and CDR2 from the germline V gene are SEHNR and FQNEAQ (reference sequence). Trimming took 5 bases from V and 0 from J, leaving 8 bases between them. This CDR3 reads CASSPPLAKNIQYF. CDR3 DNA: TGTGCCAGCAGCCCCCCCCTAGCCAAAAACATTCAGTACTTC.

This rearrangement joins TRBV19 to TRBJ1-1; a possible D gene is TRBD1 (5 bases). CDR1 and CDR2 (germline): LNHDA, SQIVND (reference sequence). V shed 4 bases and J shed 4 bases, with 16 bases lying between them. This CDR3 comprises 15 residues. The CDR3 DNA reads TGTGCCAGTAGTACCCCCTCACGGGGGAGCACTGAAGCTTTCTTT. This codes for CASSTPSRGSTEAFF.

This clonotype was counted many times. The chain couples TRBV14 to TRBJ2-1; D remains unclear. The CDR3 is made up of 14 amino acids. The V and J ends lost 0 bases and 7 bases respectively, with 10 bases between them. Per the germline V gene, CDR1 is SGHDN and CDR2 is FVKESK. For the CDR3, the DNA is TGTGCCAGCAGCCAAGATCCGATCGTAAATGAGCAGTTCTTC. Translating gives CASSQDPIVNEQFF.

This clonotype was recorded many times. V is TRBV6-5 and J is TRBJ2-7; TRBD1 matches at 8 bases. The CDR3 extends over 15 amino acids. Germline V gene sequence: CDR1 MNHEY, CDR2 SVGAGI. Trimming removed 1 base from V and 7 bases from J; junction bases left unmatched: 9. The CDR3 DNA is TGTGCCAGCAGTTACTACGGACAGGGCAAGGGTGAGCAGTACTTC. It translates to CASSYYGQGKGEQYF.

This clonotype was seen many times. The genes are TRBV6-5 and TRBJ2-1; 15 bases are shared with TRBD2. Germline CDR1 is MNHEY and CDR2 is SVGAGI. This CDR3 contains 19 residues. The J segment lost 0 bases and the V segment lost 0 bases, leaving 3 bases of the junction unmatched. The CDR3 reads CASSYSGLAGGSSYNEQFF. For the CDR3, the DNA is TGTGCCAGCAGTTACTCGGGACTAGCGGGGGGAAGCTCCTACAATGAGCAGTTCTTC.